These T cell receptor beta chains were read from a single sample in a study of T cell repertoires in cytomegalovirus infection. TCRdb reanalysed the reads using MiXCR and keeps one entry per CDR3 protein. The data contain about 260,000 distinct CDR3 sequences, 12% to 15% of them singletons. Sequences were obtained from PBMCs. These receptors all come from a human donor in good health (CMV status not recorded). Some clones in this sample may be carry-over from other donors' samples. Each CDR3 is given with its conserved first and last residue. D genes are given only for firm matches.

. TRBV7-8 CASSLTEGRMQFF
. TRBV7-2 CASSPNGGDEQFF
TRBD1 TRBV7-9 CASSDSRTGAYNEQFF
TRBD2 TRBV28 CASSFRLAGIPDTQYF
TRBD2 TRBV7-2 CASSLSLANRYEQYF
TRBD2 TRBV19 CASKGLAGGPAWNEQFF
. TRBV3-1 CASSQVGGAYEQYF
. TRBV29-1 CSVEMDSAYEQYF
TRBD2 TRBV29-1 CSVEGLAGANLLEQYF
. TRBV6-5 CASSKPAGQSLSTRQYF
TRBD1 TRBV9 CASSAEDRGGNQPQHF
TRBD2 TRBV3-1 CASSLTSGLAGTDTQYF
TRBD2 TRBV20-1 CSARDPSPPGLAGGRSSYNEQFF
TRBD1 TRBV28 CASRRQGRTYEQYF
TRBD2 TRBV6-1 CASTPGLGKSTDTQYF
. TRBV15 CATRKESSYNEQFF
TRBD1 TRBV2 CASSEGQGANQPQHF
. TRBV7-2 CASSLRASVAGELFF
. TRBV20-1 CSAEAQSSYEQYF
TRBD2 TRBV20-1 CSAGGGPYNEQFF
TRBD2 TRBV6-5 CASSGLGSTSEYF
TRBD1 TRBV29-1 CSVLTSYRGMVGYTF
. TRBV4-1 CASSQEFRPDTQYF
. TRBV28 CASVIPGQQPQHF
. TRBV5-1 CASSLRVLGMGSYEQYF
TRBD2 TRBV29-1 CSVAGTSGSEFGNEQFF
. TRBV5-1 CASSGDGSTDTQYF
. TRBV6-5 CASSYDSSSYNEQFF
. TRBV12-3/TRBV12-4 CASSLVLLGGRRENTEAFF
. TRBV10-3 CAISEREPEAFF
TRBD1 TRBV20-1 CSARKDRAGELFF
TRBD2 TRBV28 CASSSQTSGSTDTQYF
TRBD1 TRBV7-2 CASSLFGTDDTQYF
TRBD2 TRBV6-5 CASSWLAGPGEQYF
. TRBV6-1 CASRATSSGTQYF
. TRBV7-9 CASSLISGSNYGYTF
. TRBV7-8 CASRTNYGYTF
. TRBV4-1 CASSQERRAYEQYF
TRBD1 TRBV20-1 CSARPRQGKGANYGYTF
TRBD1 TRBV7-9 CASSLGGQSSETQYF
. TRBV7-4 CASSLRLTAYNEQFF
. TRBV7-8 CASSLAVPISGNTIYF
TRBD1 TRBV6-5 CASSYVGTGGWEQYF
. TRBV6-1 CASAPDQWGGTDTQYF
. TRBV20-1 CSAREAASSYNSPLHF
. TRBV12-3/TRBV12-4 CASSRRTRELNTEAFF
. TRBV6-2/TRBV6-3 CASSYSANYGYTF
. TRBV11-3 CASSHRNQETQYF